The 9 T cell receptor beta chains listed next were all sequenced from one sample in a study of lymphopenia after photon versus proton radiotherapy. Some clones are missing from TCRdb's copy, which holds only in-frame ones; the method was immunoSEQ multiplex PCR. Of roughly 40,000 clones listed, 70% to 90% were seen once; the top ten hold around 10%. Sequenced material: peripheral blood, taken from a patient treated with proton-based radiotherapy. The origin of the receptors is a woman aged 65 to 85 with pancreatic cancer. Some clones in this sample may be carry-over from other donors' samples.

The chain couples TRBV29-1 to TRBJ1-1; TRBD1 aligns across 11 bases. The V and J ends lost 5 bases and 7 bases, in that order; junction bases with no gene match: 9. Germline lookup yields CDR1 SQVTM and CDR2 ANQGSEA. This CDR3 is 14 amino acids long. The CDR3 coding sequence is TGCAGCGTTCTAGTTAGGGACAGGGGGGTTGAAGCTTTCTTT. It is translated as CSVLVRDRGVEAFF.

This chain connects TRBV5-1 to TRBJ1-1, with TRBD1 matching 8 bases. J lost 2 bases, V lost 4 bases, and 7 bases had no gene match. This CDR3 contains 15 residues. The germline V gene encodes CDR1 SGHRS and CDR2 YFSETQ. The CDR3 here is CASSIGQGPNTEAFF. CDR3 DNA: TGCGCCAGCAGCATAGGACAGGGACCTAACACTGAAGCTTTCTTT.

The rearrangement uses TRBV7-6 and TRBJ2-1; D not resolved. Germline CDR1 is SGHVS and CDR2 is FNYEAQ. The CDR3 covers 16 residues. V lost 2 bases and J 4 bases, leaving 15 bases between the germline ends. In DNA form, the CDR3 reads TGTGCCAGCAGCTTATCAGTGAGTAATGGATACAATGAGCAGTTCTTC. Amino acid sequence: CASSLSVSNGYNEQFF.

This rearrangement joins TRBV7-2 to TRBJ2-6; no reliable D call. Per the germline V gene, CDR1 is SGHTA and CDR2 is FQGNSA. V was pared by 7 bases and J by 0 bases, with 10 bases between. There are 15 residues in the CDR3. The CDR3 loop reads CASTNVFSGANVLTF. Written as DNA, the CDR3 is TGTGCCAGCACCAACGTATTCTCTGGGGCCAACGTCCTGACTTTC.

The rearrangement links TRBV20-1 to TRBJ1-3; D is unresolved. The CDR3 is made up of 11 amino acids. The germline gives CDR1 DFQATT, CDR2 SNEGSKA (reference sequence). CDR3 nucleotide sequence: TGCGCGACTATCTCTGGAAACACCATATATTTT. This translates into CATISGNTIYF.

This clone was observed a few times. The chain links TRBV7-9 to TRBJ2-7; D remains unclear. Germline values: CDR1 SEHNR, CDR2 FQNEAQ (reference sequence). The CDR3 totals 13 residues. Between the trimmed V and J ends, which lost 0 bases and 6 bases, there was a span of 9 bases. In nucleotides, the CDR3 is TGTGCCAGCAGCTTAGCCTGGCAGACCGAGCAGTACTTC. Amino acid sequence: CASSLAWQTEQYF. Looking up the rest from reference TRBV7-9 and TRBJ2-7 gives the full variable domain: DTGVSQNPRHKITKRGQNVTFRCDPISEHNRLYWYRQTLGQGPEFLTYFQNEAQLEKSRLLSDRFSAERPKGSFSTLEIQRTEQGDSAMYLCASSLAWQTEQYFGPGTRLTVT.

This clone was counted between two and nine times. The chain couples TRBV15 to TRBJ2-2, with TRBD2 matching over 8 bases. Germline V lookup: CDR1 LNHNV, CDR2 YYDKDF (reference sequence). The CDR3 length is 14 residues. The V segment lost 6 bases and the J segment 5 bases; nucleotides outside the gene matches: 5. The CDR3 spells CATRSGSETGELFF. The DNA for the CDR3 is TGTGCCACCAGGAGCGGGAGTGAAACCGGGGAGCTGTTTTTT.

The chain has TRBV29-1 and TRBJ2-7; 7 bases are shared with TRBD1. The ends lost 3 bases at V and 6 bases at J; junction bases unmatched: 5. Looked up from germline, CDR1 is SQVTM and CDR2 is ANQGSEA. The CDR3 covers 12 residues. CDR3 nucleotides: TGCAGCGTTGACTTTAACAGGGGCGAGCAGTACTTC. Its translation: CSVDFNRGEQYF.

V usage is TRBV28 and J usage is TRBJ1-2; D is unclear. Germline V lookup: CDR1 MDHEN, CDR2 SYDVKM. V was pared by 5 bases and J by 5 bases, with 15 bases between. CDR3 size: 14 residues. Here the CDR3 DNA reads TGTGCCAGCAGTCCCTTTGTGGGTCGGTATGGCTACACCTTC. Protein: CASSPFVGRYGYTF.